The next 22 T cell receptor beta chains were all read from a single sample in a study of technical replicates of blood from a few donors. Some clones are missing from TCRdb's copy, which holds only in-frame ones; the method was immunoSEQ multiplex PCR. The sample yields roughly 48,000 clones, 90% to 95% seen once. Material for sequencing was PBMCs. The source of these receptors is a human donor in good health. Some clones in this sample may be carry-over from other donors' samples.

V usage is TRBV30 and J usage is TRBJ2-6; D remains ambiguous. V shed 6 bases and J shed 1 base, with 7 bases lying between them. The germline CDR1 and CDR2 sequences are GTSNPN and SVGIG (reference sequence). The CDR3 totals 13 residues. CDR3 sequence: CACDISGANVLTF. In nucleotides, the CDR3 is TGTGCCTGCGACATTTCTGGGGCCAACGTCCTGACTTTC.

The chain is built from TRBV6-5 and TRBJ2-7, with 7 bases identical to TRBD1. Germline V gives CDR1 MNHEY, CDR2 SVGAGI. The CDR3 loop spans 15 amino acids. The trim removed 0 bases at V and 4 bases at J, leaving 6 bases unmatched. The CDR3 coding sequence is TGTGCCAGCAGTTACTCCTTGGACAGGAGTTACGAGCAGTACTTC. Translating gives CASSYSLDRSYEQYF.

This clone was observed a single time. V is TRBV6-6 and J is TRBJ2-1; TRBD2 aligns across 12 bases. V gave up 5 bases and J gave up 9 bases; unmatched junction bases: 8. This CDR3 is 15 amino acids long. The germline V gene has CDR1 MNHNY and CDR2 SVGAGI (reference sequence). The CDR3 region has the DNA TGTGCCAGCAGTACCGGACTAGCGGGAAAGGGTGAGCAGTTCTTC. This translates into CASSTGLAGKGEQFF.

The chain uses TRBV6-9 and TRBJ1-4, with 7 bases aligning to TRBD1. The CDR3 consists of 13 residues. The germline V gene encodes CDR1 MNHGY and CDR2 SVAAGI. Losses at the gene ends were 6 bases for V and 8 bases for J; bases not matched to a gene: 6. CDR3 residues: CASRIQGYEKLFF. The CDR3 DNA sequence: TGTGCCAGCAGGATACAGGGGTACGAAAAACTGTTTTTT.

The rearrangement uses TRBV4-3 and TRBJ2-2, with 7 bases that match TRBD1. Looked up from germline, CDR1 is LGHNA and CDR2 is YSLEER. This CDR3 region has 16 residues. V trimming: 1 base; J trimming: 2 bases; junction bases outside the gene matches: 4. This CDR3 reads CASSQATGANTGELFF. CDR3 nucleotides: TGCGCCAGCAGCCAAGCTACAGGGGCCAACACCGGGGAGCTGTTTTTT.

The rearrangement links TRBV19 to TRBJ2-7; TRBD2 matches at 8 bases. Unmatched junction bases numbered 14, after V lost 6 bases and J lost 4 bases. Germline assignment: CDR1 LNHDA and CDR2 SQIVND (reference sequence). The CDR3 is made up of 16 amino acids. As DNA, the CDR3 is TGTGCCAGTAGCTCGGGGGGGGCCGCCGGCCAGTACGAGCAGTACTTC. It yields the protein CASSSGGAAGQYEQYF. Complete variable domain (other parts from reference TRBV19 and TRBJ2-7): DGGITQSPKYLFRKEGQNVTLSCEQNLNHDAMYWYRQDPGQGLRLIYYSQIVNDFQKGDIAEGYSVSREKKESFPLTVTSAQKNPTAFYLCASSSGGAAGQYEQYFGPGTRLTVT.

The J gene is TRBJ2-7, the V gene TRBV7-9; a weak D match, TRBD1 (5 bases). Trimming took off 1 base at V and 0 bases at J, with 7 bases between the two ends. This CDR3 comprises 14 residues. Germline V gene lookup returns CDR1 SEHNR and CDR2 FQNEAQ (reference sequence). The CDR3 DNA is TGTGCCAGCAGCTTAGACAGGAGCTCCTACGAGCAGTACTTC. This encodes CASSLDRSSYEQYF. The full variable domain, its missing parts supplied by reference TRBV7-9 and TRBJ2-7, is DTGVSQNPRHKITKRGQNVTFRCDPISEHNRLYWYRQTLGQGPEFLTYFQNEAQLEKSRLLSDRFSAERPKGSFSTLEIQRTEQGDSAMYLCASSLDRSSYEQYFGPGTRLTVT.

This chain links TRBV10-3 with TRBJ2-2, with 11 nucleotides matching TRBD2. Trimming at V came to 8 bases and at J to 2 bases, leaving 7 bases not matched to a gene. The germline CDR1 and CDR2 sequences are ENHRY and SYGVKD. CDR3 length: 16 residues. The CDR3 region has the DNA TGTGCCATCGCGACTAGCGGGAAACTTAACACCGGGGAGCTGTTTTTT. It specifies CAIATSGKLNTGELFF.

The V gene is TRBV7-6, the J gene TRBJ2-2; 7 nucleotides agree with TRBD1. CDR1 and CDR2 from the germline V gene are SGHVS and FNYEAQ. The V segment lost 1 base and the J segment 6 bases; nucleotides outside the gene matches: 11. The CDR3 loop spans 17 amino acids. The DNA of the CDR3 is TGTGCCAGCAGCTTAGTAATAGGACAGGAGTCGGCCGGGGAGCTGTTTTTT. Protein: CASSLVIGQESAGELFF.

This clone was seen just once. CDR3 sequence (DNA): TGTGCCAGCAGCCGCACCCGGACTAGCGGGGGAGATACGCAGTATTTT. Amino acids: CASSRTRTSGGDTQYF. The chain carries TRBV2 and TRBJ2-3; 13 bases line up with TRBD2. In germline, CDR1 is SNHLY, CDR2 FYNNEI. This CDR3 spans 16 amino acids. V lost 6 bases, J lost 5 bases, and 8 bases stayed unmatched.

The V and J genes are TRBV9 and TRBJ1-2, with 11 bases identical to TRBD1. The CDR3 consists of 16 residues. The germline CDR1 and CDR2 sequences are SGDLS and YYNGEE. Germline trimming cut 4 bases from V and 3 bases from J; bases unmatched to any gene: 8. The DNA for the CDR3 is TGTGCCAGCAGCCGGACAGGGGGCGTATCCTACTATGGCTACACCTTC. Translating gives CASSRTGGVSYYGYTF.

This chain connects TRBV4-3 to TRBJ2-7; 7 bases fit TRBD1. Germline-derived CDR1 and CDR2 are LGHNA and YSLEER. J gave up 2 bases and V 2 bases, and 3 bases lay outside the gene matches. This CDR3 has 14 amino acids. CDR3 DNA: TGCGCCAGCAGCCAACGACAGGGCCCCTACGAGCAGTACTTC. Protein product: CASSQRQGPYEQYF.

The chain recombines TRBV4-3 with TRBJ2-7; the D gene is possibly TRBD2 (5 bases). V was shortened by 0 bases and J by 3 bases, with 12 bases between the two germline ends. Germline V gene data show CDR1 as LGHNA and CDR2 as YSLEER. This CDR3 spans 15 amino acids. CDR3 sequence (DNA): TGCGCCAGCAGCCAAGATGGGGAAGAGGGCTACGAGCAGTACTTC. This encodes CASSQDGEEGYEQYF.

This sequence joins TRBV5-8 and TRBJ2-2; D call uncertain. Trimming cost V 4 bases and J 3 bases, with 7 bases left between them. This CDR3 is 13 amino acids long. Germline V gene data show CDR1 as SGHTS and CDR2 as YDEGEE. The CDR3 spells CASSTTDTGELFF. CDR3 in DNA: TGTGCCAGCAGCACGACTGACACCGGGGAGCTGTTTTTT.

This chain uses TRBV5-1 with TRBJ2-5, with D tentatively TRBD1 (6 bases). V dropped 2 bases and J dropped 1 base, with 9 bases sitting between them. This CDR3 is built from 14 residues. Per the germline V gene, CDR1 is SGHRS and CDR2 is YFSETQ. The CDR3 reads CASSFQGSQETQYF. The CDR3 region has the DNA TGCGCCAGCAGCTTTCAGGGGTCCCAAGAGACCCAGTACTTC.

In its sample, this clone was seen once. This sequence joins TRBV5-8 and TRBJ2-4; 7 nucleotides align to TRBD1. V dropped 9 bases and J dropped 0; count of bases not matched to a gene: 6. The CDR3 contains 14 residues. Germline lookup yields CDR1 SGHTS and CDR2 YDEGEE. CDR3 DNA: TGTGCCACCGGACAGGTTCTAGCCAAAAACATTCAGTACTTC. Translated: CATGQVLAKNIQYF.

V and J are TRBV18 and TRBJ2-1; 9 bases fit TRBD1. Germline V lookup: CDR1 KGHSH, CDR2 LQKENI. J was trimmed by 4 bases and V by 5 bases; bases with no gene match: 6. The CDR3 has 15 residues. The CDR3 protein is CASSSGQGSYNEQFF. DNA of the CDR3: TGTGCCAGCTCATCGGGACAGGGATCTTACAATGAGCAGTTCTTC.

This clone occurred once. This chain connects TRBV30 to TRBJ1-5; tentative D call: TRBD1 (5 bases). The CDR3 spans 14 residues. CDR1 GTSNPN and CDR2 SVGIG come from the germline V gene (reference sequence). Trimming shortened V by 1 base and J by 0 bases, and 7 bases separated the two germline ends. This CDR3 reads CAWSGQHSNQPQHF. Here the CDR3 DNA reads TGTGCCTGGAGTGGACAGCATAGCAATCAGCCCCAGCATTTT.

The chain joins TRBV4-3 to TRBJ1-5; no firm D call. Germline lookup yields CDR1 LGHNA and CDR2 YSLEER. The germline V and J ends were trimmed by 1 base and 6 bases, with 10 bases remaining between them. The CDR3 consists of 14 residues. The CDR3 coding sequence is TGCGCCAGCAGCCAAGGCATTTCGGGTCAGCCCCAGCATTTT. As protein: CASSQGISGQPQHF.

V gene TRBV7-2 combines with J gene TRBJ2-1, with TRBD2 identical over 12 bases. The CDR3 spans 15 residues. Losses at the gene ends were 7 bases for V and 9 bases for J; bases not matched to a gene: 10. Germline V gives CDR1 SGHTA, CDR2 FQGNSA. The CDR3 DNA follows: TGTGCCAGCATCGAGACTAGCGGGAGAACCAGTGAGCAGTTCTTC. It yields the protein CASIETSGRTSEQFF. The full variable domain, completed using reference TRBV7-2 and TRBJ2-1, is GAGVSQSPSNKVTEKGKDVELRCDPISGHTALYWYRQSLGQGLEFLIYFQGNSAPDKSGLPSDRFSAERTGGSVSTLTIQRTQQEDSAVYLCASIETSGRTSEQFFGPGTRLTVL.

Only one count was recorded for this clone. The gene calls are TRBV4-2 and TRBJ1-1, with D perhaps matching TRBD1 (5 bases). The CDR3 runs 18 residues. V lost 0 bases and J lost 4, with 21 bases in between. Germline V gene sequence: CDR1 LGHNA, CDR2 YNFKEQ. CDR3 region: CASSQDWLTAGSGTEAFF. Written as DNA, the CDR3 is TGTGCCAGCAGCCAAGATTGGTTGACAGCGGGGTCGGGCACTGAAGCTTTCTTT.

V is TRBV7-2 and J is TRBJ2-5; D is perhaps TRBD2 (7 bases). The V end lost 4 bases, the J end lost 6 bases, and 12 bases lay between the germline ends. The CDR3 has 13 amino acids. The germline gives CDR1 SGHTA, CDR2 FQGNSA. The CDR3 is CASSSGGGKTQYF. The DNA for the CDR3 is TGTGCCAGCAGCTCGGGGGGCGGAAAGACCCAGTACTTC.